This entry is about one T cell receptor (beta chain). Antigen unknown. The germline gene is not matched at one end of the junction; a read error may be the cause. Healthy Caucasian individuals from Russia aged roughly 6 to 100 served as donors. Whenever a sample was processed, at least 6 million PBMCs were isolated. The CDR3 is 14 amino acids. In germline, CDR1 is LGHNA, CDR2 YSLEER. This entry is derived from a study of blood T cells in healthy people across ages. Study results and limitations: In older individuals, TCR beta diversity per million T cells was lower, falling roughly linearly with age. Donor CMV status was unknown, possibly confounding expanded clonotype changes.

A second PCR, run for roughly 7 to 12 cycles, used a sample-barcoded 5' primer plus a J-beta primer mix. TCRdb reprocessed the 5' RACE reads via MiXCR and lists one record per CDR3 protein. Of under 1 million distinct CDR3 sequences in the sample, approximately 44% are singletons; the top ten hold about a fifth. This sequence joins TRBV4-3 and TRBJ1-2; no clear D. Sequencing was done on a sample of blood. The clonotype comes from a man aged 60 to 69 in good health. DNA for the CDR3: TGCGCCAGCAGTCAAGATAAGGACTTCTATGGCTACACCTTC. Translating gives CASSQDKDFYGYTF.